This paragraph covers one T cell receptor (beta chain) sequence. The repertoire was sequenced with immunoSEQ multiplex PCR; TCRdb's copy has only in-frame clones and lacks some. The repertoire holds about 97,000 clones, with almost 95% as singletons. CDR3 length: 17 amino acids. Germline CDR1 and CDR2: SGHKS and YYEKEE (reference sequence). V shed 0 bases, J shed 8 bases, and the junction held 10 bases outside the gene matches. This specimen comes from a study of blood T cell repertoires in COVID-19. The sequence derives from a man aged 45 to 65 with active COVID-19. Specimen: peripheral blood. The V gene is TRBV5-5, the J gene TRBJ2-2; 10 bases are shared with TRBD2. The CDR3 DNA follows: TGTGCCAGCAGCTTGGAAGTCATAGCGGGAGGCACAGGGGAGCTGTTTTTT. Translation gives CASSLEVIAGGTGELFF.